A single sample is the source of the 10 T cell receptor beta chains below, sequenced in a study of blood T cell repertoires in COVID-19. The assay was immunoSEQ multiplex PCR, and TCRdb's table has in-frame clones only and misses some. The sample consists of about 260,000 clones, 83% of them appearing once. Material: peripheral blood. The receptors stem from a woman aged 45-65 years who had recovered from COVID-19.

For this clone: The same CDR3 also results from other DNA sequences found in this sample. The chain links TRBV19 to TRBJ1-6, with 10 nucleotides matching TRBD1. Germline V gene lookup returns CDR1 LNHDA and CDR2 SQIVND (reference sequence). The CDR3 length is 16 residues. Trimming at V came to 1 base and at J to 9 bases, leaving 6 bases not matched to a gene. This CDR3 is CASSIGGQGDGSPLHF. Written as DNA, the CDR3 is TGTGCCAGTAGTATAGGTGGACAGGGGGATGGTTCACCCCTCCACTTT.

CDR3 protein: CASSSLVQGAVEGTGELFF. CDR3 nucleotides: TGTGCCAGCAGTTCCTTGGTCCAGGGGGCAGTGGAGGGCACCGGGGAGCTGTTTTTT. The chain employs TRBV28 and TRBJ2-2, with 8 bases lining up with TRBD1. Germline V gene sequence: CDR1 MDHEN, CDR2 SYDVKM. J gave up 4 bases and V 4 bases, and 17 bases lay outside the gene matches. This CDR3 has 19 residues.

In DNA form, the CDR3 reads TGCGCCAGCCATGGTCCGAGACTAGCGGGGGGTTACACAGATACGCAGTATTTT. This codes for CASHGPRLAGGYTDTQYF. The rearrangement links TRBV5-1 to TRBJ2-3, with 13 bases fitting TRBD2. The CDR3 runs to 18 residues. Germline-derived CDR1 and CDR2 are SGHRS and YFSETQ. V was clipped by 7 bases and J by 2 bases; unmatched bases: 13.

This clone was picked up a small number of times. This chain connects TRBV7-2 to TRBJ1-5, with D unclear. From germline, CDR1 is SGHTA and CDR2 FQGNSA. The CDR3 has 13 amino acids. Trimming removed 1 base from V and 4 bases from J, with 5 bases in between. The CDR3 DNA reads TGTGCCAGCAGCTTAGAGCAAAATCAGCCCCAGCATTTT. It specifies CASSLEQNQPQHF.

V and J are TRBV13 and TRBJ1-2; 9 nucleotides match TRBD1. Germline V gives CDR1 PRHDT, CDR2 FYEKMQ (reference sequence). This CDR3 contains 15 residues. Trimming removed 5 bases from V and 4 bases from J; junction bases left unmatched: 8. The CDR3 loop is CASSLRDRVSYGYTF. The CDR3 nucleotides read TGTGCCAGCAGCCTACGGGACAGGGTGAGCTATGGCTACACCTTC.

The chain employs TRBV4-2 and TRBJ1-6; D gene uncertain. The CDR3 length is 15 residues. Germline assignment: CDR1 LGHNA and CDR2 YNFKEQ. Trimming shortened V by 0 bases and J by 13 bases, and 16 bases separated the two germline ends. CDR3 in amino acids: CASSQDLGGDPPLHF. The DNA of the CDR3 is TGTGCCAGCAGCCAAGATCTTGGCGGGGATCCGCCCCTCCACTTT.

The V call is TRBV9, the J call TRBJ2-3; D not certain. Trimming left V 4 bases short and J 0 bases short, with 9 bases between. Germline assignment: CDR1 SGDLS and CDR2 YYNGEE. The CDR3 has 14 amino acids. This CDR3 is CASSTRRSTDTQYF. In DNA form, the CDR3 reads TGTGCCAGCAGCACCCGGCGGAGCACAGATACGCAGTATTTT.

V usage is TRBV7-6 and J usage is TRBJ2-5, with 7 positions matching TRBD2. V gave up 5 bases and J gave up 7 bases; unmatched junction bases: 13. The CDR3 covers 15 residues. In germline, CDR1 is SGHVS, CDR2 FNYEAQ. This CDR3 reads CASSPRTRNFATQYF. CDR3 in DNA: TGTGCCAGCAGCCCAAGGACTAGAAACTTTGCGACCCAGTACTTC.

This clone came up once. The V and J genes are TRBV6-5 and TRBJ2-7, with 7 bases matching TRBD1. This CDR3 is built from 12 residues. The junction had 1 base not matched to a gene; V was cut back by 6 bases and J by 2 bases. Germline values: CDR1 MNHEY, CDR2 SVGAGI. This CDR3 is CASRGTAYEQYF. For the CDR3, the DNA is TGTGCCAGCAGGGGGACAGCCTACGAGCAGTACTTC.

V usage is TRBV7-2 and J usage is TRBJ2-2; possible D gene TRBD2, 6 bases. Looked up from germline, CDR1 is SGHTA and CDR2 is FQGNSA. The V and J ends lost 5 bases and 9 bases respectively, with 19 bases between them. The CDR3 consists of 15 residues. The CDR3 DNA sequence: TGTGCCAGCAGCCGGACCCGGGTCGGGAGCCGGGAGCTGTTTTTT. Residues: CASSRTRVGSRELFF.